This T cell receptor beta chain was found in a study of shared clonotypes between healthy human individuals. This clone was counted only a few times. As yet, its antigen is unknown. Regarding the study as a whole: Across several donors, naive CD4 shared 5% to 6%, naive CD8 3.5% to 4%, memory CD4 approximately 2.5%, memory CD8 0.4% to 0.5%. Sorted-subset sequencing, rarefaction showed, was incomplete despite large depth. Memory subsets generally showed lower estimated richness than naive subsets.

Generated by immunoSEQ multiplex PCR, the TCRdb table keeps only in-frame clones and is missing some. The table records 90,000 to 120,000 clones, 65% to 75% of them present only once. The receptor's source is a woman between 25 and 40 years old in good health. Material for sequencing was memory CD8+ T cells sorted from blood. Subset reported: CD45RO+ cells pooled with CCR7-negative TemRA cells.

CDR3 nucleotide sequence: TGTGCCAGCAGCCCAGCAGGAGCGGGAGGGCCGGCTGAAGAGACCCAGTACTTC. It translates to CASSPAGAGGPAEETQYF. The chain recombines TRBV11-3 with TRBJ2-5; TRBD2 agrees at 10 bases. With 5 bases clipped from V and 3 bases from J, the junction kept 15 bases outside the gene matches. The CDR3 length is 18 residues. From germline, CDR1 is SGHNT and CDR2 YENEEA.